A single sample gave rise to the 18 T cell receptor beta chains below, sequenced in a study of blood T cell repertoires in COVID-19. The protocol was immunoSEQ multiplex PCR, while the TCRdb copy is restricted to in-frame clones and leaves out a portion. Among fewer than 250,000 clones, approximately 86% were seen once, and the ten largest hold around 0.72%. Source material: peripheral blood. These receptors all stem from a man aged 35-49 years with acute or convalescent COVID-19.

The chain has TRBV10-3 and TRBJ1-2; a weak D match, TRBD1 (6 bases). The CDR3 has 12 amino acids. Germline CDR1 and CDR2: ENHRY and SYGVKD. Between the trimmed V and J ends, which lost 2 bases and 8 bases, there was a span of 9 bases. As DNA, the CDR3 is TGTGCCATCAGTGAGGCCGACAGGGGCTACACCTTC. This codes for CAISEADRGYTF.

This clone was found once. V usage is TRBV27 and J usage is TRBJ1-6, with no clear D. The V end lost 6 bases, the J end lost 8 bases, and 17 bases lay between the germline ends. Germline-derived CDR1 and CDR2 are MNHEY and SMNVEV (reference sequence). This CDR3 comprises 15 residues. CDR3 protein: CASSPSRLADSPLHF. The CDR3 DNA reads as TGTGCCAGCAGCCCCTCCCGGTTAGCGGATTCACCCCTCCACTTT.

The chain joins TRBV5-1 to TRBJ2-3; TRBD2 agrees at 10 bases. With 4 bases clipped from V and 2 bases from J, the junction kept 13 bases outside the gene matches. From germline, CDR1 is SGHRS and CDR2 YFSETQ. CDR3 size: 18 residues. The CDR3 DNA sequence: TGCGCCAGCAGCCCGAAGTTGCTAGCGGGGGACGACACAGATACGCAGTATTTT. Translating gives CASSPKLLAGDDTDTQYF.

This chain connects TRBV28 to TRBJ2-5; 11 nucleotides align to TRBD2. Trimming cost V 1 base and J 2 bases; bases outside gene matches: 3. Germline assignment: CDR1 MDHEN and CDR2 SYDVKM. CDR3 size: 16 residues. The CDR3 sequence: CASSLYASGGQETQYF. The CDR3 nucleotides are TGTGCCAGCAGTTTATACGCTAGCGGGGGGCAAGAGACCCAGTACTTC. Complete variable domain (other parts from reference TRBV28 and TRBJ2-5): DVKVTQSSRYLVKRTGEKVFLECVQDMDHENMFWYRQDPGLGLRLIYFSYDVKMKEKGDIPEGYSVSREKKERFSLILESASTNQTSMYLCASSLYASGGQETQYFGPGTRLLVL.

This clone has just one count. This chain connects TRBV7-3 to TRBJ2-6; no clear D. CDR1 SGHTA and CDR2 FQGTGA come from the germline V gene. This CDR3 is 14 amino acids long. V lost 7 bases, J lost 0 bases, and 7 bases lay in between. The CDR3 is CASKDTSGANVLTF. The CDR3 DNA reads TGTGCCAGCAAAGACACCTCTGGGGCCAACGTCCTGACTTTC.

This clone showed up just a few times. The CDR3 protein is CASSLELVQGNSPLHF. As DNA, the CDR3 is TGTGCCAGCAGCTTAGAGTTGGTACAGGGGAATTCACCCCTCCACTTT. The chain recombines TRBV11-2 with TRBJ1-6; 7 bases are shared with TRBD1. V shed 0 bases, J shed 7 bases, and the junction held 6 bases outside the gene matches. The germline V gene has CDR1 SGHAT and CDR2 FQNNGV. The CDR3 covers 16 residues.

A word on this clone: Other nucleotide sequences in the sample specify the same CDR3. The genes are TRBV6-5 and TRBJ1-4; TRBD1 aligns across 7 bases. With 0 bases clipped from V and 3 bases from J, the junction kept 1 base outside the gene matches. CDR3 length: 15 amino acids. Germline V gene lookup returns CDR1 MNHEY and CDR2 SVGAGI. This CDR3 reads CASSYSGQSNEKLFF. The CDR3 DNA is TGTGCCAGCAGTTACTCGGGACAGTCTAATGAAAAACTGTTTTTT.

This clone was seen only a few times. In the same sample, other DNA sequences code for this CDR3. CDR3 in DNA: TGTGCCAGCAGTGTTCTAGCCCCGAGCACAGATACGCAGTATTTT. Amino acid sequence: CASSVLAPSTDTQYF. The V and J genes are TRBV2 and TRBJ2-3, with D perhaps TRBD2 (5 bases). Germline-derived CDR1 and CDR2 are SNHLY and FYNNEI. CDR3 length: 15 amino acids. Between the trimmed V and J ends, which lost 4 bases and 0 bases, there was a span of 11 bases.

The genes are TRBV7-9 and TRBJ2-1, with TRBD1 matching over 7 bases. The CDR3 sequence is 15 residues long. With 5 bases clipped from V and 7 bases from J, the junction kept 11 bases outside the gene matches. The germline gives CDR1 SEHNR, CDR2 FQNEAQ (reference sequence). In nucleotides, the CDR3 is TGTGCCAGCAGCCAAAAATCAGGGGGTAGGAATGAGCAGTTCTTC. Translating it yields CASSQKSGGRNEQFF.

This clone has only one observation. V is TRBV6-2 or TRBV6-3 and J is TRBJ2-6; D possibly corresponds to TRBD1 (6 bases). CDR1 MNHEY and CDR2 SVGEGT come from the germline V gene. This CDR3 has 15 amino acids. Trimming removed 5 bases from V and 4 bases from J, with 12 bases in between. The CDR3 reads CASSAPGAGANVLTF. Here the CDR3 DNA reads TGTGCCAGCAGTGCGCCAGGGGCCGGGGCCAACGTCCTGACTTTC.

The V and J genes are TRBV18 and TRBJ1-6, with 9 nucleotides matching TRBD1. CDR3 length: 16 amino acids. Trimming removed 2 bases from V and 8 bases from J; junction bases left unmatched: 7. The germline CDR1 and CDR2 sequences are KGHSH and LQKENI. CDR3 DNA: TGTGCCAGCTCACCAATCCGGGACAGGGTACATTCACCCCTCCACTTT. Translating gives CASSPIRDRVHSPLHF.

The gene calls are TRBV3-1 (or the pseudogene TRBV3-2) and TRBJ2-3; 8 nucleotides match TRBD2. This CDR3 has 15 residues. The junction had 5 bases not matched to a gene; V was cut back by 0 bases and J by 6 bases. Germline V gene data show CDR1 as LGHDT and CDR2 as YNNKEL (reference sequence). This CDR3 is CASSQEGLVKDTQYF. The CDR3 DNA sequence: TGTGCCAGCAGCCAAGAGGGACTAGTAAAGGATACGCAGTATTTT.

The V and J genes are TRBV28 and TRBJ2-7; TRBD1 agrees at 8 bases. Unmatched junction bases numbered 6, after V lost 6 bases and J lost 2 bases. This CDR3 is built from 14 residues. Germline loops: CDR1 MDHEN, CDR2 SYDVKM. CDR3 in amino acids: CASRLTGETYEQYF. In DNA, the CDR3 is TGTGCCAGCAGGTTGACAGGGGAGACCTACGAGCAGTACTTC.

The chain employs TRBV18 and TRBJ1-3, with no clear D. There are 16 residues in the CDR3. The V end was cut by 6 bases, the J end by 0 bases, with 15 bases between. Germline CDR1 KGHSH, CDR2 LQKENI. CDR3 loop: CASSRTALGSGNTIYF. Here the CDR3 DNA reads TGTGCCAGCTCGAGGACTGCTTTAGGCTCTGGAAACACCATATATTTT.

CDR3 amino acids: CSASVNTEAFF. The CDR3 nucleotides read TGCAGTGCTTCGGTGAACACTGAAGCTTTCTTT. This rearrangement joins TRBV20-1 to TRBJ1-1; D is unresolved. V was trimmed by 5 bases and J by 0 bases, leaving 4 bases between them. Germline V gene lookup returns CDR1 DFQATT and CDR2 SNEGSKA (reference sequence). This CDR3 contains 11 residues.

This clone was detected a few times. The chain links TRBV10-1 to TRBJ1-6, with D hard to call. CDR1 is WNHNN, CDR2 SYGVQD, per germline (reference sequence). Trimming pared 4 bases from V and 6 bases from J, leaving 10 bases between. CDR3 length: 14 residues. CDR3: CASSVSRFNSPLHF. CDR3 nucleotides: TGCGCCAGCAGTGTATCCAGGTTTAATTCACCCCTCCACTTT.

This clone was detected a few times. V is TRBV7-9 and J is TRBJ2-3; 13 bases match TRBD2. The CDR3 consists of 16 residues. Germline V gives CDR1 SEHNR, CDR2 FQNEAQ (reference sequence). The V segment lost 7 bases and the J segment 2 bases; nucleotides outside the gene matches: 6. Here the CDR3 reads CASIRTSGGLTDTQYF. DNA for the CDR3: TGTGCCAGCATCCGGACTAGCGGGGGACTCACAGATACGCAGTATTTT. The whole variable domain, filled in from reference TRBV7-9 and TRBJ2-3, reads DTGVSQNPRHKITKRGQNVTFRCDPISEHNRLYWYRQTLGQGPEFLTYFQNEAQLEKSRLLSDRFSAERPKGSFSTLEIQRTEQGDSAMYLCASIRTSGGLTDTQYFGPGTRLTVL.

CDR3 loop: CASSDYISNQPQHF. The CDR3 DNA is TGTGCCAGCAGTGATTACATTAGCAATCAGCCCCAGCATTTT. The chain has TRBV6-1 and TRBJ1-5; D not resolved. From germline, CDR1 is MNHNS and CDR2 SASEGT. V shed 3 bases and J shed 0 bases, with 6 bases lying between them. This CDR3 comprises 14 residues.